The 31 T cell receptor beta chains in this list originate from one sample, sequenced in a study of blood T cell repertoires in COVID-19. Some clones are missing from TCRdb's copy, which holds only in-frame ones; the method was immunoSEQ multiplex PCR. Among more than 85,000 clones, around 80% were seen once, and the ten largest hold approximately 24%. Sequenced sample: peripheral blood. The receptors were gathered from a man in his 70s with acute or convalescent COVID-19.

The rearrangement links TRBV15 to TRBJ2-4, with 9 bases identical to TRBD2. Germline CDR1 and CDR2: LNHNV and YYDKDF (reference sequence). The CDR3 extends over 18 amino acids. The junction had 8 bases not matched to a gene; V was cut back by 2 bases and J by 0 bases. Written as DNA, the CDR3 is TGTGCCACCAGCAGACTAGCGGGAACCTCTCCAGCCAAAAACATTCAGTACTTC. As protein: CATSRLAGTSPAKNIQYF.

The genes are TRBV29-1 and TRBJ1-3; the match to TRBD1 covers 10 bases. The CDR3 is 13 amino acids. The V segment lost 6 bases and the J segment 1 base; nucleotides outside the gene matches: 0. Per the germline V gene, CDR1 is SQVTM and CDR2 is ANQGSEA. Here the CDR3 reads CSVGQGSGNTIYF. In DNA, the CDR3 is TGCAGCGTGGGACAGGGGTCTGGAAACACCATATATTTT.

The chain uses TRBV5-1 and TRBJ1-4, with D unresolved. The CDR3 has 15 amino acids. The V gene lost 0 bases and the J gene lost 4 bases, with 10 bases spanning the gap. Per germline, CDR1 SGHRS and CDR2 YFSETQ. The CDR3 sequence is CASSLAGGSNEKLFF. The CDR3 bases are TGCGCCAGCAGCTTGGCCGGAGGGAGTAATGAAAAACTGTTTTTT. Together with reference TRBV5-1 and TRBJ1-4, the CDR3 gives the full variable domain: KAGVTQTPRYLIKTRGQQVTLSCSPISGHRSVSWYQQTPGQGLQFLFEYFSETQRNKGNFPGRFSGRQFSNSRSEMNVSTLELGDSALYLCASSLAGGSNEKLFFGSGTQLSVL.

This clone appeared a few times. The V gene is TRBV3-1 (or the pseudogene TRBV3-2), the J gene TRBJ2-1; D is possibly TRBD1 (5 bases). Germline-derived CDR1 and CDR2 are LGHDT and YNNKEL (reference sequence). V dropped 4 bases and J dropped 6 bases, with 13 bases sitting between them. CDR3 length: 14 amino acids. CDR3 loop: CASSPQGVFNEQFF. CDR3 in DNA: TGTGCCAGCAGCCCACAAGGGGTATTCAATGAGCAGTTCTTC.

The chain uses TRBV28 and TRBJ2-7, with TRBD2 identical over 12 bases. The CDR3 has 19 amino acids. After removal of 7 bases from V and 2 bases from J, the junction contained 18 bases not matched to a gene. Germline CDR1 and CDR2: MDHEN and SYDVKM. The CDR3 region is CASKGRGGSPSGRAYEQYF. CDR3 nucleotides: TGTGCCAGCAAAGGGCGAGGGGGTAGCCCTAGCGGGAGGGCCTACGAGCAGTACTTC.

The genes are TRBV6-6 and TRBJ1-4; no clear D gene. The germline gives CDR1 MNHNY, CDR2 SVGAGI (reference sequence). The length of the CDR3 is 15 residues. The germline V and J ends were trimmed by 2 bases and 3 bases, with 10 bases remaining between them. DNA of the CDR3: TGTGCCAGCAGTTACGGAGTCGGGTCTAATGAAAAACTGTTTTTT. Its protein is CASSYGVGSNEKLFF.

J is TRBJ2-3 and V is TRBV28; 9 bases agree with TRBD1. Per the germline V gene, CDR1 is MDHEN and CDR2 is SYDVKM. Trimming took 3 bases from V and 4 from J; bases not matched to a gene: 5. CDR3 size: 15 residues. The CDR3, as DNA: TGTGCCAGCAGTTTCAACAGGGGGCGCGCAGATACGCAGTATTTT. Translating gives CASSFNRGRADTQYF.

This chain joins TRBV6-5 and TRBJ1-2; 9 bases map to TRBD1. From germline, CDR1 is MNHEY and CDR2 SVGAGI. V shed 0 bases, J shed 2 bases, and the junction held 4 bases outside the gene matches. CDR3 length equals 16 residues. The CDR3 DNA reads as TGTGCCAGCAGTTACTCCCCCGGGACAGGGAACTATGGCTACACCTTC. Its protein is CASSYSPGTGNYGYTF.

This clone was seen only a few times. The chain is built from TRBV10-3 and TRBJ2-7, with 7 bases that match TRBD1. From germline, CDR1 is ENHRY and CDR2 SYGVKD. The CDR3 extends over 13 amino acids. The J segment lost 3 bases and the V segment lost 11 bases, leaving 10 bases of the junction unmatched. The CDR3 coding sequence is TGTGCCTCCACACCCGGGACAGACTACGAGCAGTACTTC. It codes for CASTPGTDYEQYF.

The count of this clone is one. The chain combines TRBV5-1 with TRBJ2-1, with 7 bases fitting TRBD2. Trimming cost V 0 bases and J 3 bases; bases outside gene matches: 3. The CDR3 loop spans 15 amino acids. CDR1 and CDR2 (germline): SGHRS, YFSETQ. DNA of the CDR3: TGCGCCAGCAGCTTGGATGCTAGCGGCTACAATGAGCAGTTCTTC. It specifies CASSLDASGYNEQFF.

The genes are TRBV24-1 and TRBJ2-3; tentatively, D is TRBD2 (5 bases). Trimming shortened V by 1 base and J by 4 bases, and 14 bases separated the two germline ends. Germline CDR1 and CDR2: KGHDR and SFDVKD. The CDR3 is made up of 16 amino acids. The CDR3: CATSDFSPGKADTQYF. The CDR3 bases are TGTGCCACCAGTGATTTTTCACCCGGGAAGGCAGATACGCAGTATTTT.

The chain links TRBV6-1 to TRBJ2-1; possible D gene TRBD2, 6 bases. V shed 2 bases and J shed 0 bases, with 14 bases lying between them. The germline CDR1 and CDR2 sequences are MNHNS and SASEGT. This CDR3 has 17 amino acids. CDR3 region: CASSELAGLSSYNEQFF. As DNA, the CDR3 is TGTGCCAGCAGTGAACTGGCGGGGTTGAGCTCCTACAATGAGCAGTTCTTC.

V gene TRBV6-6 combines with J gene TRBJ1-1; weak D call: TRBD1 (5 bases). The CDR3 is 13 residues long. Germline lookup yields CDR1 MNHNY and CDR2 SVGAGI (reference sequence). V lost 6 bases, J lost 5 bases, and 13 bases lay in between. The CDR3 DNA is TGTGCCAGCAGCCTTTCAGGGAATACTGAAGCTTTCTTT. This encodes CASSLSGNTEAFF.

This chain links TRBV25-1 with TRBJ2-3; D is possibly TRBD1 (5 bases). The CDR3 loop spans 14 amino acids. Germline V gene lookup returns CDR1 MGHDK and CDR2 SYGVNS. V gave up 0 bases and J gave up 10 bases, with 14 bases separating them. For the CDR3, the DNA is TGTGCCAGCAGTGAATATATTCAAGGGGCCCCGCAGTATTTT. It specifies CASSEYIQGAPQYF.

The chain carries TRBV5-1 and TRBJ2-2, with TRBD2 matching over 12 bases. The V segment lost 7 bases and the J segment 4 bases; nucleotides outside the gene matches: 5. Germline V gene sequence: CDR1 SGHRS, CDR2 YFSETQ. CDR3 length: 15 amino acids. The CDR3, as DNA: TGCGCCAGCGCTGGACTAGCGGGATTCACCGGGGAGCTGTTTTTT. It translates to CASAGLAGFTGELFF.

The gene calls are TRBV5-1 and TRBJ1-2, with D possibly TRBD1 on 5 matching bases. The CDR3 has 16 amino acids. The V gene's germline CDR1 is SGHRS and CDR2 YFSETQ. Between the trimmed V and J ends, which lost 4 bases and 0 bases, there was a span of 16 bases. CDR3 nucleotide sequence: TGCGCCAGCAGCCTGGATTCCGACAGCGCTAACTATGGCTACACCTTC. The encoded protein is CASSLDSDSANYGYTF.

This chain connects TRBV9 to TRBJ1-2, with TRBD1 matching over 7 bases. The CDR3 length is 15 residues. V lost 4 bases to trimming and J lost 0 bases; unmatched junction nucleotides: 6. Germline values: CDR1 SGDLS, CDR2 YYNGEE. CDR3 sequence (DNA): TGTGCCAGCAGCCCGGGGACAGTAGCTAACTATGGCTACACCTTC. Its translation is CASSPGTVANYGYTF.

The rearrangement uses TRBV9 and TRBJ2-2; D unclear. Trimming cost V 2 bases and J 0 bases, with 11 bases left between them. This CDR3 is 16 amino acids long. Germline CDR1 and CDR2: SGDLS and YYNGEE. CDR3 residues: CASSVTSISNTGELFF. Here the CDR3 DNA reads TGTGCCAGCAGCGTCACAAGTATATCGAACACCGGGGAGCTGTTTTTT.

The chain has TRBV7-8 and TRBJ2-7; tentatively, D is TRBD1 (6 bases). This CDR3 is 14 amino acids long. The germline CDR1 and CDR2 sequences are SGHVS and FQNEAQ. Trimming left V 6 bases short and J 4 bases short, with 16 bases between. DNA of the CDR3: TGTGCCAGCAGTCCGCGGACAGCCCTTTACGAGCAGTACTTC. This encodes CASSPRTALYEQYF.

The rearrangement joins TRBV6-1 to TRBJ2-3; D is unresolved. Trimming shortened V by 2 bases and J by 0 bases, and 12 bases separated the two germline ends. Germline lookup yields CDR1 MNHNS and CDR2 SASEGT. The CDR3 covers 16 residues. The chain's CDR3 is CASSEFYSYSTDTQYF. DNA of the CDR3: TGTGCCAGCAGTGAATTCTACAGCTATAGCACAGATACGCAGTATTTT.

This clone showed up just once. As DNA, the CDR3 is TGCGCCAGCAGCTTGGCTGGACAGAGATACAATGAGCAGTTCTTC. This codes for CASSLAGQRYNEQFF. The V gene is TRBV5-1, the J gene TRBJ2-1, with a weak D call TRBD1 (6 bases). The V gene's germline CDR1 is SGHRS and CDR2 YFSETQ. This CDR3 region has 15 residues. Trimming took off 0 bases at V and 4 bases at J, with 11 bases between the two ends.

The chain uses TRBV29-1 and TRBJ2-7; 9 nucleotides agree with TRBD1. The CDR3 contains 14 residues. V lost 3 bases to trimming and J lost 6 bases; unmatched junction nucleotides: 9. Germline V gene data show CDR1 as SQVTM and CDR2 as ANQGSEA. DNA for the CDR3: TGCAGCGTTGAGAAGGGACAGGGAATGGGCGAGCAGTACTTC. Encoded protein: CSVEKGQGMGEQYF.

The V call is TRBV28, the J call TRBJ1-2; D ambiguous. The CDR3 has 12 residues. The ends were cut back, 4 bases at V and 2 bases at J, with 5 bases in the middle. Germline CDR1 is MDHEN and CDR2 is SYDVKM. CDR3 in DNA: TGTGCCAGCAGTTGGGAGAACTATGGCTACACCTTC. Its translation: CASSWENYGYTF.

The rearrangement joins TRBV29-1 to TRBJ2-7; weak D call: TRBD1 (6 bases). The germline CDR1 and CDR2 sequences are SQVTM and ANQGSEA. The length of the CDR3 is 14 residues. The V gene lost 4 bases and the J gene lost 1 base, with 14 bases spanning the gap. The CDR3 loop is CSVGTDFDSYEQYF. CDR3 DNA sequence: TGCAGCGTTGGGACAGATTTTGATTCCTACGAGCAGTACTTC.

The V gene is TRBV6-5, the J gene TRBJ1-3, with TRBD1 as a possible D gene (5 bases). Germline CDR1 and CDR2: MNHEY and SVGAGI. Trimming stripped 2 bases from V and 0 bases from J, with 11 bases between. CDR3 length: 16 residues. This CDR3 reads CASSYTGGSSGNTIYF. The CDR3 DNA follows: TGTGCCAGCAGTTACACGGGGGGGAGCTCTGGAAACACCATATATTTT.

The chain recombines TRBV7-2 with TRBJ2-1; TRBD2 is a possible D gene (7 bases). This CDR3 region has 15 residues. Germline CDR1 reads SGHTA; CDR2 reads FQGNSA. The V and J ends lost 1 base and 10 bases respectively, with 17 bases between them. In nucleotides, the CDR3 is TGTGCCAGCAGCTTAGGAGGGGGGGGTCTTAGGGAGCAGTTCTTC. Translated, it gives CASSLGGGGLREQFF.

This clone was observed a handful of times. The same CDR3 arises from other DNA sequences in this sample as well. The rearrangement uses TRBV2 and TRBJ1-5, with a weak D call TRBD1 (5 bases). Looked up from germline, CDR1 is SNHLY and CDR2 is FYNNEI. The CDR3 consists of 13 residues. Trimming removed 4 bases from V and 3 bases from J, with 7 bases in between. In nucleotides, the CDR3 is TGTGCCAGCAGTGGGGGCTCCAATCAGCCCCAGCATTTT. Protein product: CASSGGSNQPQHF.

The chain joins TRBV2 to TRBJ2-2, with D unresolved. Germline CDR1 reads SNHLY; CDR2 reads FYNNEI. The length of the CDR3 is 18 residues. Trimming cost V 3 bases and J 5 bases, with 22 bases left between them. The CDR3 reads CASSDPNSGFFRTGELFF. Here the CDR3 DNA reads TGTGCCAGCAGTGATCCCAATTCGGGTTTTTTTCGAACCGGGGAGCTGTTTTTT.

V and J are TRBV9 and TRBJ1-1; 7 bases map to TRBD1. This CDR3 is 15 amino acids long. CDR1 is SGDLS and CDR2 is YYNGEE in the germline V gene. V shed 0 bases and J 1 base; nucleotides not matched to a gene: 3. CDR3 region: CASSVGTGANTEAFF. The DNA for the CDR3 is TGTGCCAGCAGCGTAGGTACAGGGGCGAACACTGAAGCTTTCTTT.

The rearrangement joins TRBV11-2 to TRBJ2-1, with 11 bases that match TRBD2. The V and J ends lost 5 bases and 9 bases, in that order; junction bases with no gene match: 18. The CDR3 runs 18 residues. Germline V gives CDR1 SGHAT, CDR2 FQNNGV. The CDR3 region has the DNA TGTGCCAGCAGCGCCGGGACTAGCGGAGGGGGGGGGATGCCTGAGCAGTTCTTC. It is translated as CASSAGTSGGGGMPEQFF.

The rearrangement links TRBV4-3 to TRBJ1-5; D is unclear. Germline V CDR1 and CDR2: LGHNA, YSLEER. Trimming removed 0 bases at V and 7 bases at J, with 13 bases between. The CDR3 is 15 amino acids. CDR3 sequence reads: CASSQDNGGAQPQHF. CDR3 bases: TGCGCCAGCAGCCAAGATAATGGAGGCGCCCAGCCCCAGCATTTT.